This section outlines one T cell receptor (beta chain) sequence together with its context. No antigen is known for it. The sample is drawn from a study of shared clonotypes between healthy human individuals. This CDR3 is 17 amino acids long. Trimming removed 0 bases at V and 0 bases at J, with 12 bases between. The germline gives CDR1 SGHTA, CDR2 FQGTGA. TCRdb's table, derived via immunoSEQ multiplex PCR, lists solely in-frame clones and lacks some. The sample holds fewer than 550,000 clones, nearly 80% seen once. Study-level findings and limits: The sole specimen, blood, was sampled, and tissue repertoires likely differ.

V and J are TRBV7-3 and TRBJ2-1; D ambiguous. Sequencing was carried out using PBMCs. The sequence was collected from a woman in her forties in good health. Some clones in this sample may be carry-over from other donors' samples. CDR3 DNA sequence: TGTGCCAGCAGCTTAACTGCTGGTCGGAGCTCCTACAATGAGCAGTTCTTC. Amino acid sequence: CASSLTAGRSSYNEQFF.